These 30 T cell receptor beta chains share one sample of origin, sequenced in a study of T cells in Graves' hyperthyroidism and ophthalmopathy. Amplification targeted TCR beta CDR3 regions from RNA transcripts. Researchers ran a first-round RT-PCR on the TCR CDR3 using the HTBI primer set. One entry per CDR3 protein results from TCRdb running MiXCR on the multiplex PCR reads. The repertoire holds roughly 720,000 distinct CDR3 sequences, with about 18% as singletons. The specimen sequenced was blood. All receptors come from a man aged 50-59 years with Graves' hyperthyroidism.

The rearrangement joins TRBV10-3 to TRBJ2-5; 7 nucleotides agree with TRBD2. Germline values: CDR1 ENHRY, CDR2 SYGVKD. With 2 bases clipped from V and 5 bases from J, the junction kept 11 bases outside the gene matches. The CDR3 contains 16 residues. The CDR3: CAISEDGTTTPETQYF. Here the CDR3 DNA reads TGTGCCATCAGTGAGGACGGGACTACGACTCCGGAGACCCAGTACTTC.

The J gene is TRBJ1-6, the V gene TRBV4-1; possibly TRBD1 for D (6 bases). Germline V gene lookup returns CDR1 MGHRA and CDR2 YSYEKL. Trimming shortened V by 4 bases and J by 10 bases, and 17 bases separated the two germline ends. This CDR3 is built from 15 residues. CDR3 DNA sequence: TGCGCCAGCAGCCTTCCGGGACATGAAGGGTCACCCCTCCACTTT. It yields the protein CASSLPGHEGSPLHF.

This chain links TRBV12-3 or TRBV12-4 with TRBJ1-2, with a weak D call TRBD1 (6 bases). With 6 bases removed from V and 4 bases from J, the gap between germline ends came to 12 bases. This CDR3 spans 13 amino acids. The CDR3 DNA reads TGTGCCAGCAGCTACAGGGAGGGCTATGGCTACACCTTC. It encodes CASSYREGYGYTF.

This chain links TRBV10-3 with TRBJ1-2; no clear D. Germline V gives CDR1 ENHRY, CDR2 SYGVKD. The ends were cut back, 0 bases at V and 6 bases at J, with 8 bases in the middle. The CDR3 is made up of 13 amino acids. The CDR3 here is CAISESGQDGYTF. As DNA, the CDR3 is TGTGCCATCAGTGAGTCCGGCCAGGATGGCTACACCTTC.

The chain carries TRBV19 and TRBJ2-1, with 8 bases fitting TRBD1. The CDR3 has 14 amino acids. Looked up from germline, CDR1 is LNHDA and CDR2 is SQIVND (reference sequence). The V gene end was trimmed by 6 bases and the J gene end by 4 bases; junction bases not matched to a gene: 5. This CDR3 is CASSGQGTYNEQFF. The CDR3 DNA follows: TGTGCCAGTAGCGGACAGGGAACGTACAATGAGCAGTTCTTC.

This clonotype came up many times. The chain carries TRBV2 and TRBJ1-1; perhaps TRBD1 as D (5 bases). The CDR3 is 14 residues long. Trimming took off 7 bases at V and 4 bases at J, with 16 bases between the two ends. The germline V gene has CDR1 SNHLY and CDR2 FYNNEI. The CDR3 sequence: CASILLTGGTEAFF. Here the CDR3 DNA reads TGTGCCAGCATCTTACTAACTGGGGGCACTGAAGCTTTCTTT.

The V call is TRBV18, the J call TRBJ2-1; a possible D gene is TRBD1 (6 bases). Germline V CDR1 and CDR2: KGHSH, LQKENI. V lost 3 bases and J 2 bases, leaving 11 bases between the germline ends. This CDR3 region has 15 residues. The CDR3 nucleotides read TGTGCCAGCTCACCGGTGGACAGCGCCTACAATGAGCAGTTCTTC. Amino acids: CASSPVDSAYNEQFF.

In the case of this clonotype: A read error may be the cause here, since a much bigger clone is one base away. The rearrangement uses TRBV6-2 or TRBV6-3 and TRBJ1-5, with D uncertain. Trimming removed 5 bases from V and 2 bases from J, with 16 bases in between. CDR1 is MNHEY, CDR2 SVGEGT, per germline. CDR3 length: 16 residues. The CDR3 loop reads CASSTDDGVGNQPQHF. The CDR3 nucleotides read TGTGCCAGCAGTACTGACGACGGGGTAGGCAATCAGCCCCAGCATTTT.

This clonotype has a count of ten or more. The chain joins TRBV18 to TRBJ2-1; 8 bases fit TRBD2. CDR1 is KGHSH, CDR2 LQKENI, per germline. V trimming: 7 bases; J trimming: 9 bases; junction bases outside the gene matches: 11. The CDR3 is 14 amino acids. This CDR3 reads CASWGSGSYSEQFF. The CDR3 DNA is TGTGCCAGCTGGGGGAGCGGGAGTTATAGTGAGCAGTTCTTC. Based on the CDR3 plus reference TRBV18 and TRBJ2-1, the full variable domain is NAGVMQNPRHLVRRRGQEARLRCSPMKGHSHVYWYRQLPEEGLKFMVYLQKENIIDESGMPKERFSAEFPKEGPSILRIQQVVRGDSAAYFCASWGSGSYSEQFFGPGTRLTVL.

This clonotype came up a few times. The chain combines TRBV28 with TRBJ2-1; no reliable D call. The V end was cut by 2 bases, the J end by 3 bases, with 8 bases between. In germline, CDR1 is MDHEN, CDR2 SYDVKM. The CDR3 length is 14 residues. In DNA, the CDR3 is TGTGCCAGCAGTTTAATCCAGCACTACAATGAGCAGTTCTTC. Its translation: CASSLIQHYNEQFF.

This clonotype was picked up many times. This chain joins TRBV2 and TRBJ2-2; TRBD2 matches 13 bases. The CDR3 extends over 16 amino acids. Germline trimming cut 6 bases from V and 7 bases from J; bases unmatched to any gene: 8. Germline CDR1 and CDR2: SNHLY and FYNNEI. The CDR3 DNA reads as TGTGCCAGCAGCACTTGGACTAGCGGGAGAGGCGGGGAGCTGTTTTTT. Translating it yields CASSTWTSGRGGELFF.

CDR3 nucleotide sequence: TGTGCCAGCAGCCTTAGCGGGAGGGCCGTCGATGAGCAGTTCTTC. It is translated as CASSLSGRAVDEQFF. The chain recombines TRBV6-2 or TRBV6-3 with TRBJ2-1; 11 bases match TRBD2. The CDR3 has 15 amino acids. Trimming cost V 6 bases and J 8 bases; bases outside gene matches: 9. Germline lookup yields CDR1 MNHEY and CDR2 SVGEGT.

This chain joins TRBV6-5 and TRBJ2-7; D might be TRBD1 or TRBD2, each matching 6 bases. Trimming took 0 bases from V and 6 from J, leaving 15 bases between them. CDR3 length: 15 residues. In germline, CDR1 is MNHEY, CDR2 SVGAGI. CDR3 amino acids: CASSYSRGLLSEQYF. As DNA, the CDR3 is TGTGCCAGCAGTTACTCCCGGGGGCTGTTATCCGAGCAGTACTTC.

Regarding this clonotype: One end of the junction is discordant with germline, which a read error may explain. V and J are TRBV27 and TRBJ2-1; 14 positions agree with TRBD2. The CDR3 has 21 residues. Germline V gene lookup returns CDR1 MNHEY and CDR2 SMNVEV (reference sequence). CDR3 region: CASSFILSTSGRATLYNEQFF. The CDR3 DNA reads as TGTGCCAGCAGTTTTATTTTGTCGACTAGCGGGAGGGCGACCCTTTACAATGAGCAATTCTTC.

This clonotype showed up just a few times. The chain recombines TRBV11-3 with TRBJ2-1; tentative D call: TRBD2 (5 bases). Germline assignment: CDR1 SGHNT and CDR2 YENEEA. Deletions cut 6 bases from V and 9 bases from J, with 15 bases between. The CDR3 has 13 residues. The CDR3 DNA reads TGTGCCAGCAGTAGGACTGGTGCCGGTGAGCAGTTCTTC. Protein product: CASSRTGAGEQFF.

Ten or more counts support this clonotype. The V and J genes are TRBV29-1 and TRBJ2-5; 8 nucleotides align to TRBD1. The CDR3 consists of 14 residues. V shed 3 bases, J shed 5 bases, and the junction held 8 bases outside the gene matches. CDR1 is SQVTM and CDR2 is ANQGSEA in the germline V gene. The CDR3 bases are TGCAGCGTTGAGGACAGGGAGCGAAGCGAGACCCAGTACTTC. As protein: CSVEDRERSETQYF. The entire variable domain, with the rest obtained from reference TRBV29-1 and TRBJ2-5, is as follows: SAVISQKPSRDICQRGTSLTIQCQVDSQVTMMFWYRQQPGQSLTLIATANQGSEATYESGFVIDKFPISRPNLTFSTLTVSNMSPEDSSIYLCSVEDRERSETQYFGPGTRLLVL.

This clonotype was counted ten times or more. The CDR3 sequence: CASSGDASSYNEQFF. CDR3 DNA sequence: TGTGCCAGCAGCGGGGACGCCAGCTCCTACAATGAGCAGTTCTTC. The rearrangement links TRBV9 to TRBJ2-1, with D perhaps matching TRBD1 or TRBD2 (5 bases each). This CDR3 contains 15 residues. CDR1 is SGDLS, CDR2 YYNGEE, per germline. Trimming pared 3 bases from V and 0 bases from J, leaving 10 bases between.

The chain recombines TRBV7-9 with TRBJ1-5; D remains unclear. Germline lookup yields CDR1 SEHNR and CDR2 FQNEAQ (reference sequence). V dropped 5 bases and J dropped 1 base, with 12 bases sitting between them. The CDR3 has 15 amino acids. CDR3 sequence (DNA): TGTGCCAGCAGCCCCGGGAGCCTGAGCAATCAGCCCCAGCATTTT. It is translated as CASSPGSLSNQPQHF.

There are many counts of this clonotype. The chain couples TRBV2 to TRBJ2-3, with D possibly called TRBD1 or TRBD2 (5 bases each). The ends were cut back, 6 bases at V and 6 bases at J, with 16 bases in the middle. The CDR3 has 14 residues. CDR1 SNHLY and CDR2 FYNNEI come from the germline V gene. The DNA for the CDR3 is TGTGCCAGCAGCGCAGGGACCCGCGGGGATACGCAGTATTTT. Protein: CASSAGTRGDTQYF.

This chain links TRBV7-3 with TRBJ1-1; D possibly corresponds to TRBD1 (5 bases). V was clipped by 5 bases and J by 1 base, with 17 bases between them. CDR1 is SGHTA and CDR2 is FQGTGA in the germline V gene. The CDR3 is made up of 16 amino acids. The CDR3 loop is CASSPGAGRANTEAFF. CDR3 sequence (DNA): TGTGCCAGCAGCCCCGGGGCAGGGCGCGCGAACACTGAAGCTTTCTTT.

V is TRBV28 and J is TRBJ2-3; TRBD2 is a possible D gene (6 bases). The CDR3 runs to 16 residues. Germline loops: CDR1 MDHEN, CDR2 SYDVKM. Trimming shortened V by 6 bases and J by 2 bases, and 18 bases separated the two germline ends. CDR3 sequence: CASSSGTGISTDTQYF. Written as DNA, the CDR3 is TGTGCCAGCAGCTCCGGGACTGGCATTTCCACAGATACGCAGTATTTT.

The rearrangement uses TRBV5-6 and TRBJ2-7, with D possibly being TRBD1 (6 bases). Germline CDR1 and CDR2: SGHDT and YYEEEE. The CDR3 has 14 residues. The V end was cut by 4 bases, the J end by 4 bases, with 15 bases between. The CDR3 here is CASSPWGTMYEQYF. The CDR3 coding sequence is TGTGCCAGCAGCCCCTGGGGGACAATGTACGAGCAGTACTTC.

The J gene is TRBJ1-1, the V gene TRBV28; unclear D gene. The CDR3 is 14 residues long. Germline-derived CDR1 and CDR2 are MDHEN and SYDVKM. Trimming stripped 2 bases from V and 2 bases from J, with 9 bases between. CDR3 DNA sequence: TGTGCCAGCAGTTTAACAGATATTAACACTGAAGCTTTCTTT. Its translation: CASSLTDINTEAFF.

This clonotype was seen a handful of times. The rearrangement joins TRBV6-1 to TRBJ2-3; no definite D call. Trimming pared 7 bases from V and 5 bases from J, leaving 10 bases between. This CDR3 region has 12 residues. CDR1 is MNHNS, CDR2 SASEGT, per germline. The CDR3 loop reads CASTQNEDTQYF. The CDR3 nucleotides read TGTGCCAGCACCCAAAATGAAGATACGCAGTATTTT.

Ten or more counts support this clonotype. CDR3 amino acids: CAISESSAISYEQYF. Written as DNA, the CDR3 is TGTGCCATCAGTGAGTCGAGTGCGATCTCCTACGAGCAGTACTTC. The gene calls are TRBV10-3 and TRBJ2-7; D unclear. Trimming cost V 0 bases and J 0 bases, with 9 bases left between them. Germline CDR1 and CDR2: ENHRY and SYGVKD. CDR3 length: 15 residues.

This clonotype was picked up many times. The J gene is TRBJ2-1, the V gene TRBV24-1; 13 bases map to TRBD2. Trimming at V came to 1 base and at J to 8 bases, leaving 7 bases not matched to a gene. The CDR3 runs 17 residues. From germline, CDR1 is KGHDR and CDR2 SFDVKD. This CDR3 is CATSDLTSGGGEDEQFF. CDR3 in DNA: TGTGCCACCAGTGATTTAACTAGCGGGGGGGGAGAGGATGAGCAGTTCTTC.

The table lists this clonotype with many counts. The V and J genes are TRBV10-3 and TRBJ2-3, with a tentative D call TRBD1 (5 bases). Germline CDR1 and CDR2: ENHRY and SYGVKD. The CDR3 loop spans 16 amino acids. The ends were cut back, 7 bases at V and 6 bases at J, with 23 bases in the middle. CDR3 amino acids: CAITSDRTRGKDTQYF. DNA for the CDR3: TGTGCCATCACCTCGGACCGGACAAGGGGCAAGGATACGCAGTATTTT.

There are a few counts of this clonotype. This chain links TRBV14 with TRBJ1-1; no clear D gene. CDR1 and CDR2 from the germline V gene are SGHDN and FVKESK. V was trimmed by 1 base and J by 2 bases, leaving 5 bases between them. This CDR3 contains 13 residues. The CDR3 loop is CASSQAFNTEAFF. The CDR3 DNA reads TGTGCCAGCAGCCAAGCTTTTAACACTGAAGCTTTCTTT.

This clonotype was observed a few times. This sequence joins TRBV11-2 and TRBJ2-7; D unclear. The CDR3 totals 15 residues. V dropped 2 bases and J dropped 2 bases, with 13 bases sitting between them. Germline CDR1 SGHAT, CDR2 FQNNGV. The CDR3 nucleotides read TGTGCCAGCAGCTTACCTTCCACTGGTCCCTACGAGCAGTACTTC. Translated: CASSLPSTGPYEQYF.

The chain's CDR3 is CASKETGGTEAFF. The CDR3 DNA is TGTGCCAGCAAAGAGACAGGGGGCACTGAAGCTTTCTTT. The J gene is TRBJ1-1, the V gene TRBV6-1, with 9 bases lining up with TRBD1. CDR1 MNHNS and CDR2 SASEGT come from the germline V gene. Trimming removed 7 bases from V and 4 bases from J; junction bases left unmatched: 4. This CDR3 region has 13 residues.